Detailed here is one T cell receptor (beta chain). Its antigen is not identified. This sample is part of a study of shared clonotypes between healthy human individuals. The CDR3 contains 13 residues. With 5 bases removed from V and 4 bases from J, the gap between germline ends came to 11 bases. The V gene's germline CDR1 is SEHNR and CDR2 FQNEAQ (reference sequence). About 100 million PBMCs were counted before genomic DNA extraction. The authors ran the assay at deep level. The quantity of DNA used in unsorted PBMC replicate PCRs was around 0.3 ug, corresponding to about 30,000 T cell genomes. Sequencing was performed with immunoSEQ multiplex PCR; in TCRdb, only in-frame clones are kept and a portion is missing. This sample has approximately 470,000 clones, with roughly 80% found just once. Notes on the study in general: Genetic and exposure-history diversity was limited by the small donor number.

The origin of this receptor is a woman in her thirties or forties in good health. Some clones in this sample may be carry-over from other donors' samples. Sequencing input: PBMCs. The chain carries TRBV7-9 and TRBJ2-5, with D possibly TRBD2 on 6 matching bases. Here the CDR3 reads CASSPNSGETQYF. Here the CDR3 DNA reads TGTGCCAGCAGCCCAAATAGCGGAGAGACCCAGTACTTC.